This TCR beta chain comes out of a study of T cell changes during pregnancy in multiple sclerosis. V shed 1 base, J shed 5 bases, and the junction held 7 bases outside the gene matches. The CDR3 totals 15 residues. Germline CDR1 reads SGHAT; CDR2 reads FQNNGV. Repertoires were generated with immunoSEQ multiplex PCR, while TCRdb's copy carries only in-frame clones and drops some. The sample lists over 50,000 clones; approximately 86% were seen once. This chain joins TRBV11-2 and TRBJ2-7, with 8 bases that match TRBD1. This sequence was found in a female donor with multiple sclerosis, enrolled in a pregnancy study. The input for sequencing was peripheral blood, taken in the first trimester of pregnancy. CDR3 loop: CASSLVRSGGHEQYF. CDR3 coding DNA: TGTGCCAGCAGCTTAGTCCGGTCAGGGGGCCACGAGCAGTACTTC.